This T cell receptor (beta chain) emerged from a study of blood T cell repertoires in COVID-19 (dated by TCRdb to the early 2020s). In terms of the full investigation: The collaborator samples originated in the United States, Italy and Spain and spanned the acute and convalescent phases of COVID-19. The prospective study material was composed of cDNA or gDNA derived from T cells, B-cell-depleted T cells, or PBMCs. The dataset comprised deeply sampled blood TCRbeta repertoires from subjects exposed to, actively infected with, or recovered from COVID-19. The repertoires were made available in a free public database intended to serve as a resource for research on the immune response to SARS-CoV-2. The samples were drawn from two sources: the first 160 participants of the ongoing ImmuneRACE study, and over 1,000 subjects contributed by 6 global collaborators. Sample metadata almost always included a de-identified subject ID, COVID-19 status, age in years and sex. Where HLA class I and class II types were available, the types were taken from metadata supplied by the sample provider, not from assay-based typing.

General study outcomes and caveats: How much clinical and demographic metadata was included differed by source and by participant, and the metadata was provided uncurated.

TCRbeta CDR3 regions were amplified from genomic DNA by means of the immunoSEQ Assay, a bias-controlled multiplex PCR. The authors processed their data as follows. Nucleated cell counts per sample were estimated from amplification of reference gene primers within the assay. To quantify the absolute abundance of each unique TCRbeta CDR3 rearrangement, sequence reads were collapsed and filtered. For each sample, productive Simpson clonality was calculated by taking the square root of Simpson's diversity index across productive rearrangements. TCRdb limited this immuneACCESS table to in-frame rearrangements with V and J called. A share of clones is missing; checked studies link under half to unresolved V genes, and the rest is unexplained. For V, J and clone size, that table is used; D and trimming come from the DNA. The sample table shows approximately 53,000 clones, and under 85% are seen once. About a sixth of the sample is held by the ten biggest clonotypes.

Each collaborating institution followed its own protocols to collect whole blood in K2EDTA tubes. For TCRbeta analysis, collaborator samples were shipped as frozen whole blood, as isolated PBMCs, or as DNA extracted from either sample type. CDR1 and CDR2 are read off the germline V gene as SGHAT and FQNNGV. The CDR3 has 14 amino acids, counting the end cysteine and phenylalanine. Only the CDR3 DNA is retained, 42 bases long and in frame from the first base. V loses 0 bases of germline sequence and J loses 14 bases, and the interval between the two ends is 19 bases. In regard to this clone: Which antigen it targets is not known. Base quality data are lacking; no much larger clone is found one base away.

This TCR was sampled from a man in his forties with acute or convalescent COVID-19. The rearranged segments are TRBV11-2 and TRBJ1-1; the best D guess is TRBD1, with 5 bases matching. Material: peripheral blood. The DNA is as follows: TGTGCCAGCAGCTTAGAAGTAGACAGTACGAGAGCGTTCTTT. It translates as CASSLEVDSTRAFF. With all but the CDR3 taken from the reference TRBV11-2 and TRBJ1-1 genes, the full variable domain is: EAGVAQSPRYKIIEKRQSVAFWCNPISGHATLYWYQQILGQGPKLLIQFQNNGVVDDSQLPKDRFSAERLKGVDSTLKIQPAKLEDSAVYLCASSLEVDSTRAFFGQGTRLTVV.